This T cell receptor (beta chain) is from a study of neoadjuvant anti-PD-1 for oral cavity cancer. Six replicates per PBMC sample, mostly from around 460 ng of genomic DNA. Data came from immunoSEQ multiplex PCR; TCRdb stores just in-frame clones and leaves some out. The sample has around 17,000 clones, less than 80% seen once. Analysis of PBMCs was direct, with no culture step. The CDR3 is made up of 17 amino acids. The V gene's germline CDR1 is SGHVS and CDR2 FNYEAQ. Germline trimming cut 4 bases from V and 1 base from J; bases unmatched to any gene: 11. There are a few counts of this clone. The sequencing used PBMCs, collected before nivolumab (anti-PD-1) treatment. The gene calls are TRBV7-6 and TRBJ2-7; 9 bases line up with TRBD2. This TCR was sampled from a person aged 35-79 years with oral cavity squamous cell carcinoma. DNA of the CDR3: TGTGCCAGCAGCTACCGTCCCCCTAGCGGGACTTCCTACGAGCAGTACTTC. It yields the protein CASSYRPPSGTSYEQYF.